Shown below are 17 T cell receptor beta chains from a single sample sequenced in a study of glioma-infiltrating T cells after dendritic cell vaccination. Generated by immunoSEQ multiplex PCR, the TCRdb table keeps only in-frame clones and is missing some. The sample shows roughly 68,000 clones, around 86% of them seen only once. The sequencing used blood, collected before dendritic cell vaccination. These receptors were taken from a human donor with glioblastoma.

The chain couples TRBV7-2 to TRBJ1-3, with 11 bases matching TRBD1. CDR1 and CDR2 from the germline V gene are SGHTA and FQGNSA. The V and J ends lost 2 bases and 8 bases, in that order; junction bases with no gene match: 8. The CDR3 contains 16 residues. The CDR3 region is CASSLSWDRGVYTIYF. The CDR3 DNA reads TGTGCCAGCAGCTTAAGTTGGGACAGGGGGGTATACACCATATATTTT.

The chain combines TRBV4-2 with TRBJ1-2, with 7 bases aligning to TRBD1. J was trimmed by 2 bases and V by 4 bases; bases with no gene match: 10. CDR3 length equals 16 residues. Germline V gives CDR1 LGHNA, CDR2 YNFKEQ. The CDR3 nucleotides read TGTGCCAGCAGCCTAGAGGTAGGGGGCCTCAACTATGGCTACACCTTC. This sequence encodes CASSLEVGGLNYGYTF.

The chain uses TRBV29-1 and TRBJ2-7, with D possibly matching TRBD1 (6 bases). The CDR3 loop spans 12 amino acids. With 4 bases removed from V and 8 bases from J, the gap between germline ends came to 15 bases. Germline V gives CDR1 SQVTM, CDR2 ANQGSEA. The DNA of the CDR3 is TGCAGCGTTGGGAGCGTGGGGGCCCAGCAGTACTTC. Translation: CSVGSVGAQQYF.

This chain connects TRBV6-1 to TRBJ1-2, with 9 positions matching TRBD1. The trim removed 6 bases at V and 2 bases at J, leaving 7 bases unmatched. CDR1 and CDR2 from the germline V gene are MNHNS and SASEGT. The CDR3 is made up of 15 amino acids. CDR3 loop: CASSESTGGNYGYTF. The CDR3 bases are TGTGCCAGCAGCGAGTCGACAGGGGGAAACTATGGCTACACCTTC.

The genes are TRBV6-1 and TRBJ2-7; D unclear. V shed 2 bases and J shed 0 bases, with 8 bases lying between them. This CDR3 spans 14 amino acids. Germline assignment: CDR1 MNHNS and CDR2 SASEGT. DNA for the CDR3: TGTGCCAGCAGTGAATCTACCGACTCCTACGAGCAGTACTTC. Residues: CASSESTDSYEQYF.

Points on this clone: This same CDR3 is encoded by further DNA sequences in the sample. The chain combines TRBV29-1 with TRBJ1-2, with TRBD1 as a possible D gene (5 bases). The CDR3 sequence is 12 residues long. V was cut by 5 bases and J by 2 bases, with 9 bases left in between. Germline V lookup: CDR1 SQVTM, CDR2 ANQGSEA. Written as DNA, the CDR3 is TGCAGCGTTAGCGGGGGAAACTATGGCTACACCTTC. Its protein product is CSVSGGNYGYTF.

The genes are TRBV28 and TRBJ2-5, with D maybe TRBD1 (6 bases). Trimming cost V 5 bases and J 4 bases, with 14 bases left between them. Germline-derived CDR1 and CDR2 are MDHEN and SYDVKM. The CDR3 loop spans 14 amino acids. CDR3 sequence: CASSRAGVSETQYF. The DNA of the CDR3 is TGTGCCAGCAGTAGGGCAGGGGTATCAGAGACCCAGTACTTC.

This clone came up once. The gene calls are TRBV27 and TRBJ1-4; 9 nucleotides line up with TRBD1. This CDR3 has 15 residues. Unmatched junction bases numbered 5, after V lost 4 bases and J lost 5 bases. Germline V gene data show CDR1 as MNHEY and CDR2 as SMNVEV (reference sequence). CDR3: CASSSYRGPNEKLFF. The CDR3 coding sequence is TGTGCCAGCAGTTCGTACAGGGGGCCCAATGAAAAACTGTTTTTT.

V is TRBV27 and J is TRBJ2-1; 7 bases fit TRBD1. The CDR3 runs to 12 residues. V was clipped by 6 bases and J by 4 bases; unmatched bases: 0. The V gene's germline CDR1 is MNHEY and CDR2 SMNVEV (reference sequence). The CDR3 sequence: CASRTGYNEQFF. CDR3 coding DNA: TGTGCCAGCAGGACAGGGTACAATGAGCAGTTCTTC.

The genes are TRBV11-2 and TRBJ2-1; maybe TRBD2 (8 bases). CDR1 SGHAT and CDR2 FQNNGV come from the germline V gene. V lost 1 base, J lost 8 bases, and 15 bases lay in between. This CDR3 is 15 amino acids long. The CDR3: CASSLAGGGGDEQFF. DNA of the CDR3: TGTGCCAGCAGCTTAGCGGGAGGGGGCGGGGATGAGCAGTTCTTC. The full variable domain, its missing parts supplied by reference TRBV11-2 and TRBJ2-1, is EAGVAQSPRYKIIEKRQSVAFWCNPISGHATLYWYQQILGQGPKLLIQFQNNGVVDDSQLPKDRFSAERLKGVDSTLKIQPAKLEDSAVYLCASSLAGGGGDEQFFGPGTRLTVL.

V and J are TRBV28 and TRBJ1-5, with 7 positions matching TRBD1. The J segment lost 6 bases and the V segment lost 6 bases, leaving 2 bases of the junction unmatched. Germline V gene lookup returns CDR1 MDHEN and CDR2 SYDVKM. CDR3 length: 12 amino acids. CDR3 in amino acids: CASSSGGQPQHF. The CDR3 nucleotides are TGTGCCAGCAGCTCAGGGGGTCAGCCCCAGCATTTT. Looking up the rest from reference TRBV28 and TRBJ1-5 gives the full variable domain: DVKVTQSSRYLVKRTGEKVFLECVQDMDHENMFWYRQDPGLGLRLIYFSYDVKMKEKGDIPEGYSVSREKKERFSLILESASTNQTSMYLCASSSGGQPQHFGDGTRLSIL.

The chain employs TRBV7-8 and TRBJ2-1; perhaps TRBD2 as D (6 bases). Trimming cost V 1 base and J 4 bases, with 14 bases left between them. Germline CDR1 SGHVS, CDR2 FQNEAQ. The length of the CDR3 is 16 residues. The DNA for the CDR3 is TGTGCCAGCAGCTTAGTGGGGGAGGTCGGGTACAATGAGCAGTTCTTC. Translating it yields CASSLVGEVGYNEQFF.

The rearrangement uses TRBV25-1 and TRBJ2-7; the D gene is possibly TRBD1 (6 bases). CDR1 and CDR2 from the germline V gene are MGHDK and SYGVNS. The CDR3 loop spans 14 amino acids. Between the trimmed V and J ends, which lost 2 bases and 1 base, there was a span of 9 bases. The CDR3 DNA reads TGTGCCAGCAGTGAACGAGACAGGTCCTACGAGCAGTACTTC. Encoded protein: CASSERDRSYEQYF.

This clone has only one observation. The V call is TRBV5-4, the J call TRBJ1-1, with D possibly matching TRBD1 (6 bases). The CDR3 has 15 amino acids. The V end lost 6 bases, the J end lost 0 bases, and 15 bases lay between the germline ends. The germline V gene has CDR1 SGHNT and CDR2 YYREEE (reference sequence). The CDR3 DNA reads as TGTGCCAGCACCCATCCGGGACAACTGAACACTGAAGCTTTCTTT. Its translation is CASTHPGQLNTEAFF.

The genes are TRBV5-1 and TRBJ2-1; 7 bases fit TRBD1. Germline V lookup: CDR1 SGHRS, CDR2 YFSETQ. This CDR3 region has 14 residues. J gave up 7 bases and V 4 bases, and 8 bases lay outside the gene matches. In nucleotides, the CDR3 is TGCGCCAGCAGCCTCGGGACAGACGGGAATGAGCAGTTCTTC. This sequence encodes CASSLGTDGNEQFF.

The chain has TRBV5-1 and TRBJ1-2; D uncertain. Germline lookup yields CDR1 SGHRS and CDR2 YFSETQ. The CDR3 consists of 14 residues. Trimming left V 4 bases short and J 7 bases short, with 17 bases between. CDR3 sequence (DNA): TGCGCCAGCAGCCCGCGGGAGGGCGGCACTGGCTACACCTTC. Residues: CASSPREGGTGYTF.

This chain connects TRBV7-9 to TRBJ2-6; 8 nucleotides agree with TRBD1. CDR3 length equals 17 residues. Germline V gene lookup returns CDR1 SEHNR and CDR2 FQNEAQ (reference sequence). J was trimmed by 0 bases and V by 8 bases; bases with no gene match: 9. The CDR3 DNA is TGTGCCAGCGACTCGGGACAGGCCCTCTCTGGGGCCAACGTCCTGACTTTC. This gives the protein CASDSGQALSGANVLTF.